Below, 20 T cell receptor beta chains from the same sample are listed, as sequenced in a study of cytomegalovirus exposure and HLA in healthy donors. Vbeta (60) and Jbeta (13) primers were used in the PCR. The repertoire was sequenced with immunoSEQ multiplex PCR; TCRdb's copy has only in-frame clones and lacks some. The table has around 140,000 clones, about 71% seen once. Sequenced input: PBMCs. The receptors come from a woman between 55 and 75 years old in good health and CMV-seropositive.

This rearrangement joins TRBV6-5 to TRBJ2-7; TRBD2 agrees at 11 bases. V trimming: 3 bases; J trimming: 2 bases; junction bases outside the gene matches: 6. The germline CDR1 and CDR2 sequences are MNHEY and SVGAGI. The CDR3 totals 16 residues. This CDR3 is CASSYGSTSGAYEQYF. For the CDR3, the DNA is TGTGCCAGCAGTTATGGATCGACTAGCGGGGCCTACGAGCAGTACTTC.

This chain joins TRBV9 and TRBJ1-1; D not certain. The ends were cut back, 0 bases at V and 1 base at J, with 7 bases in the middle. Germline V lookup: CDR1 SGDLS, CDR2 YYNGEE. The CDR3 spans 14 residues. CDR3 nucleotides: TGTGCCAGCAGCGTAGCGTCCAGGAACACTGAAGCTTTCTTT. This codes for CASSVASRNTEAFF.

This chain uses TRBV7-3 with TRBJ2-3; 8 positions match TRBD2. In germline, CDR1 is SGHTA, CDR2 FQGTGA. The V gene end was trimmed by 4 bases and the J gene end by 4 bases; junction bases not matched to a gene: 7. The CDR3 runs 15 residues. Here the CDR3 DNA reads TGTGCCAGCAGCTCAACCGGGAGGGCCCCAGATACGCAGTATTTT. Its protein is CASSSTGRAPDTQYF.

This rearrangement joins TRBV19 to TRBJ2-7, with TRBD1 matching over 8 bases. The germline V gene encodes CDR1 LNHDA and CDR2 SQIVND (reference sequence). The CDR3 is 14 amino acids. The V and J ends lost 7 bases and 3 bases, in that order; junction bases with no gene match: 8. The CDR3 DNA sequence: TGTGCCAGTATCATCGGGACAGGAGGCTACGAGCAGTACTTC. Encoded protein: CASIIGTGGYEQYF.

CDR3: CASSRDEPRYGYTF. The DNA for the CDR3 is TGCGCCAGCAGCCGTGATGAACCGAGGTATGGCTACACCTTC. The chain combines TRBV5-1 with TRBJ1-2; D is unclear. The length of the CDR3 is 14 residues. Between the trimmed V and J ends, which lost 4 bases and 5 bases, there was a span of 15 bases. Germline V gene lookup returns CDR1 SGHRS and CDR2 YFSETQ.

The chain has TRBV6-1 and TRBJ1-5; D possibly corresponds to TRBD1 (6 bases). CDR3 length: 15 amino acids. Germline V gene data show CDR1 as MNHNS and CDR2 as SASEGT. V was clipped by 3 bases and J by 6 bases, with 15 bases between them. The CDR3 sequence is CASSDPGVNLQPQHF. As DNA, the CDR3 is TGTGCCAGCAGTGATCCAGGGGTAAACCTTCAGCCCCAGCATTTT.

This chain joins TRBV19 and TRBJ1-2; D gene unclear. The length of the CDR3 is 14 residues. Germline CDR1 LNHDA, CDR2 SQIVND (reference sequence). The CDR3 sequence is CADLSRELNYGYTF. CDR3 nucleotide sequence: TGTGCGGACTTATCGAGGGAGTTGAACTATGGCTACACCTTC.

This chain links TRBV12-5 with TRBJ1-2; D is unresolved. The CDR3 runs to 14 residues. Trimming cost V 1 base and J 4 bases, with 10 bases left between them. Germline CDR1 and CDR2: LGHNT and FRNRAP. In DNA form, the CDR3 reads TGTGCTAGTGGTTTGGAAACCGTCGGCTATGGCTACACCTTC. It translates to CASGLETVGYGYTF.

This clone turned up a few times. This sequence joins TRBV5-6 and TRBJ1-1; D remains unclear. V was shortened by 4 bases and J by 4 bases, with 5 bases between the two germline ends. CDR3 length equals 11 residues. Germline CDR1 reads SGHDT; CDR2 reads YYEEEE. CDR3 sequence: CASSRGTEAFF. CDR3 sequence (DNA): TGTGCCAGCAGCCGGGGCACTGAAGCTTTCTTT.

This clone was seen only once. V usage is TRBV19 and J usage is TRBJ2-1, with 8 positions matching TRBD2. V dropped 6 bases and J dropped 7; count of bases not matched to a gene: 5. Per the germline V gene, CDR1 is LNHDA and CDR2 is SQIVND (reference sequence). The CDR3 is 13 amino acids. CDR3: CASSGTRNNEQFF. DNA of the CDR3: TGTGCCAGTAGCGGGACTAGAAATAATGAGCAGTTCTTC.

This clone has just a few counts. This chain connects TRBV2 to TRBJ2-7; 7 bases line up with TRBD2. This CDR3 region has 13 residues. CDR1 and CDR2 (germline): SNHLY, FYNNEI. J gave up 4 bases and V 8 bases, and 8 bases lay outside the gene matches. Here the CDR3 reads CASVRDYLYEQYF. The CDR3 coding sequence is TGTGCCAGCGTCCGGGACTACCTATACGAGCAGTACTTC.

The chain combines TRBV5-6 with TRBJ1-1; D is unclear. The CDR3 runs 13 residues. V lost 3 bases and J 11 bases, leaving 17 bases between the germline ends. The germline V gene has CDR1 SGHDT and CDR2 YYEEEE. CDR3 sequence reads: CASSSTESKVAFF. The CDR3, as DNA: TGTGCCAGCAGCTCCACAGAGTCTAAAGTGGCTTTCTTT.

J is TRBJ2-2 and V is TRBV5-1, with 10 bases identical to TRBD1. J gave up 5 bases and V 6 bases, and 7 bases lay outside the gene matches. Germline V gives CDR1 SGHRS, CDR2 YFSETQ. This CDR3 comprises 15 residues. The CDR3 DNA reads as TGCGCCAGCACCCACGGGACAGGGGAAACCGGGGAGCTGTTTTTT. Amino acid sequence: CASTHGTGETGELFF.

The genes are TRBV4-1 and TRBJ2-3; TRBD2 matches 8 bases. The CDR3 is 20 amino acids. After removal of 0 bases from V and 10 bases from J, the junction contained 24 bases not matched to a gene. Per germline, CDR1 MGHRA and CDR2 YSYEKL. The CDR3 bases are TGCGCCAGCAGCCAAGAGATGATAAGCGGGAGCCCTTTTCTCGCTTACCCGCAGTATTTT. Protein: CASSQEMISGSPFLAYPQYF.

The J gene is TRBJ1-1, the V gene TRBV7-3; no clear D. The V end lost 5 bases, the J end lost 1 base, and 11 bases lay between the germline ends. Per the germline V gene, CDR1 is SGHTA and CDR2 is FQGTGA. This CDR3 contains 14 residues. The CDR3: CASSLTRGNTEAFF. The CDR3 DNA follows: TGTGCCAGCAGCCTGACCCGGGGGAACACTGAAGCTTTCTTT. The full variable domain, completed using reference TRBV7-3 and TRBJ1-1, is GAGVSQTPSNKVTEKGKYVELRCDPISGHTALYWYRQSLGQGPEFLIYFQGTGAADDSGLPNDRFFAVRPEGSVSTLKIQRTERGDSAVYLCASSLTRGNTEAFFGQGTRLTVV.

This chain connects TRBV18 to TRBJ2-1; perhaps TRBD2 as D (5 bases). The length of the CDR3 is 14 residues. Trimming pared 0 bases from V and 8 bases from J, leaving 11 bases between. CDR1 KGHSH and CDR2 LQKENI come from the germline V gene. In nucleotides, the CDR3 is TGTGCCAGCTCACCACCAGGAGAGGAGGATGAGCAGTTCTTC. Protein: CASSPPGEEDEQFF. The variable domain in full, with the rest retrieved from reference TRBV18 and TRBJ2-1, is NAGVMQNPRHLVRRRGQEARLRCSPMKGHSHVYWYRQLPEEGLKFMVYLQKENIIDESGMPKERFSAEFPKEGPSILRIQQVVRGDSAAYFCASSPPGEEDEQFFGPGTRLTVL.

Points on this clone: This sample includes further DNA sequences coding for the same CDR3. J is TRBJ2-1 and V is TRBV5-1, with unresolved D. The CDR3 spans 13 residues. The germline V and J ends were trimmed by 0 bases and 4 bases, with 5 bases remaining between them. Per germline, CDR1 SGHRS and CDR2 YFSETQ. DNA of the CDR3: TGCGCCAGCAGCTTGGATCGTTACAATGAGCAGTTCTTC. It yields the protein CASSLDRYNEQFF.

This chain uses TRBV5-1 with TRBJ2-1, with D possibly matching TRBD2 (6 bases). The CDR3 is 16 amino acids. V dropped 0 bases and J dropped 5 bases, with 15 bases sitting between them. CDR1 SGHRS and CDR2 YFSETQ come from the germline V gene. The CDR3 coding sequence is TGCGCCAGCAGCTTGGCCACTAGCTCCAGGGACAATGAGCAGTTCTTC. It codes for CASSLATSSRDNEQFF.

The rearrangement links TRBV7-3 to TRBJ2-5, with D possibly matching TRBD2 (5 bases). The CDR3 has 14 residues. CDR1 is SGHTA, CDR2 FQGTGA, per germline. Trimming pared 2 bases from V and 1 base from J, leaving 8 bases between. The CDR3 DNA follows: TGTGCCAGCAGCTTATCCGGACTCCAAGAGACCCAGTACTTC. Its protein is CASSLSGLQETQYF.

V is TRBV29-1 and J is TRBJ2-3; tentatively, D is TRBD2 (6 bases). This CDR3 region has 12 residues. V gave up 5 bases and J gave up 2 bases, with 8 bases separating them. From germline, CDR1 is SQVTM and CDR2 ANQGSEA. CDR3 DNA: TGCAGCGTTAAGCGGGCCACAGATACGCAGTATTTT. As protein: CSVKRATDTQYF.